The source of this T cell receptor beta chain is a study of cytomegalovirus exposure and HLA in healthy donors. Turning to the study itself: Genetic ancestry analysis placed over 75% of the 398 donors that were genotyped in the Caucasian-associated cluster.

The PCR used 60 Vbeta and 13 Jbeta primers. The assay was immunoSEQ multiplex PCR, and TCRdb's table has in-frame clones only and misses some. The sample has 200,000 to 250,000 clones, approximately 84% seen once. This clonotype was sampled from a woman aged 40 to 50 in good health and CMV-seronegative. The sequencing input was PBMCs.

CDR3 protein: CSAEKGSEAFF. The CDR3 DNA is TGCAGTGCAGAGAAGGGGTCTGAAGCTTTCTTT. The chain has TRBV20-1 and TRBJ1-1; perhaps TRBD1 as D (5 bases). V was pared by 6 bases and J by 6 bases, with 11 bases between. CDR1 is DFQATT and CDR2 is SNEGSKA in the germline V gene (reference sequence). The CDR3 contains 11 residues.